This T cell receptor beta chain was sequenced during a study of blood T cell repertoires in COVID-19. On the study more broadly: From the United States, Italy and Spain came samples of acute and convalescent COVID-19. In each case, the material was cDNA or gDNA derived from T cells, B-cell-depleted T cells, or PBMCs.

In the study's own analysis: Amplification from reference gene primers served as the basis for estimated nucleated cell counts. TCRdb's copy holds only in-frame clones and misses some; the assay was immunoSEQ multiplex PCR. V and J calls and clone size are those listed in that table; D and trimming were worked out from the DNA. The data hold about 260,000 clones, with about 90% observed a single time. V was clipped by 4 bases and J by 1 base, with 17 bases between them. Germline values: CDR1 SGHRS, CDR2 YFSETQ. The CDR3 runs to 16 residues. The clonotype comes from a woman aged 35 to 49 with acute or convalescent COVID-19. Sequencing was performed on peripheral blood. J is TRBJ2-5 and V is TRBV5-1, with D perhaps TRBD1 (6 bases). This chain's CDR3 is CASSPYSGHRQETQYF. The DNA of the CDR3 is TGCGCCAGCAGCCCCTACTCGGGACACCGCCAAGAGACCCAGTACTTC.